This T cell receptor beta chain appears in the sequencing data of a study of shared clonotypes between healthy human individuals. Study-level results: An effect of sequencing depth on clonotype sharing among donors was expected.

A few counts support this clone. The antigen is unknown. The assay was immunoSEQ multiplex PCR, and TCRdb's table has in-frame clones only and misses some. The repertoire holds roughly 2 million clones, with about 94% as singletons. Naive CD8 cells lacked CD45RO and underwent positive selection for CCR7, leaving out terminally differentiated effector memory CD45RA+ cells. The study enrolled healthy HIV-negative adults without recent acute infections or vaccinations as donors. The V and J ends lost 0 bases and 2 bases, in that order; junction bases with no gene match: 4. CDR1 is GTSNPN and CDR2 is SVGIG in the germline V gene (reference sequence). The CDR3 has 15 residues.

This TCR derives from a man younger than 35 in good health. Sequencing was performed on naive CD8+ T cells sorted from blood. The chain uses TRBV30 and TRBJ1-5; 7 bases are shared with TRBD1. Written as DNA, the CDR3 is TGTGCCTGGAGTGTGTTAGGGGGCGGCAATCAGCCCCAGCATTTT. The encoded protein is CAWSVLGGGNQPQHF.